One and the same sample provided the 32 T cell receptor beta chains below, sequenced in a study of cytomegalovirus exposure and HLA in healthy donors (dated by TCRdb to the late 2010s). Receptors were amplified or captured by the immunoSEQ multiplex PCR assay. For the multiplex PCR, a mixture combining 60 forward primers for TCR Vbeta segments and 13 reverse primers for TCR Jbeta segments was used. In TCRdb, the immuneACCESS table is reduced to in-frame sequences with V and J assigned. These tables do not hold every clone; where another copy was compared, an unresolved V gene accounts for under half, and the others remain unexplained. Recorded for this sample are around 130,000 clones; just under 80% of them occurred a single time. Approximately 1.5% of the sample is held by the ten biggest clonotypes. Sequencing was performed on PBMCs. These receptors originate from a woman in her late teens or twenties in good health and CMV-seronegative.

The V call is TRBV19, the J call TRBJ2-7; D gene uncertain. V was clipped by 3 bases and J by 0 bases, with 18 bases between them. The germline gives CDR1 LNHDA, CDR2 SQIVND (reference sequence). This CDR3 region has 17 residues. CDR3 DNA sequence: TGTGCCAGTAGTATTCGCTATAAGGCGGCGAGCTCCTACGAGCAGTACTTC. It is translated as CASSIRYKAASSYEQYF.

The chain has TRBV6-1 and TRBJ1-3; no definite D call. The CDR3 sequence is 16 residues long. Deletions cut 4 bases from V and 0 bases from J, with 13 bases between. Germline values: CDR1 MNHNS, CDR2 SASEGT. CDR3 protein: CASSGLGPSSGNTIYF. The CDR3, as DNA: TGTGCCAGCAGTGGCCTTGGTCCGAGCTCTGGAAACACCATATATTTT.

V and J are TRBV10-2 and TRBJ1-3, with 10 bases fitting TRBD1. CDR3 size: 15 residues. Germline trimming cut 9 bases from V and 0 bases from J; bases unmatched to any gene: 5. The germline CDR1 and CDR2 sequences are WSHSY and SAAADI. The CDR3 sequence: CASRGTGASGNTIYF. CDR3 nucleotide sequence: TGCGCCAGTAGAGGGACAGGGGCCTCTGGAAACACCATATATTTT.

The V and J genes are TRBV10-2 and TRBJ2-7; TRBD2 is a possible D gene (6 bases). The germline V and J ends were trimmed by 6 bases and 3 bases, with 12 bases remaining between them. Germline V gives CDR1 WSHSY, CDR2 SAAADI. The CDR3 runs to 13 residues. CDR3 DNA sequence: TGCGCCAGCAGCGGGACTCTTCTCTACGAGCAGTACTTC. Translation: CASSGTLLYEQYF.

V gene TRBV5-6 combines with J gene TRBJ2-7; the D gene is possibly TRBD2 (6 bases). The V gene lost 4 bases and the J gene lost 2 bases, with 22 bases spanning the gap. This CDR3 is 17 amino acids long. Per germline, CDR1 SGHDT and CDR2 YYEEEE. CDR3 region: CASSPGAIGTFPYEQYF. The DNA of the CDR3 is TGTGCCAGCAGCCCGGGTGCCATAGGGACTTTTCCCTACGAGCAGTACTTC.

The V and J genes are TRBV6-4 and TRBJ2-7; no firm D call. Germline lookup yields CDR1 MRHNA and CDR2 SNTAGT. Trimming pared 2 bases from V and 2 bases from J, leaving 10 bases between. The CDR3 runs 14 residues. Here the CDR3 reads CASSDADNAYEQYF. The CDR3, as DNA: TGTGCCAGCAGTGACGCCGACAACGCCTACGAGCAGTACTTC.

The V call is TRBV29-1, the J call TRBJ1-3; D may be TRBD1 (6 bases). The V gene lost 6 bases and the J gene lost 0 bases, with 12 bases spanning the gap. CDR3 length: 14 residues. Germline CDR1 and CDR2: SQVTM and ANQGSEA. The CDR3 DNA reads as TGCAGCGTCGCCACAGGGAGCTCTGGAAACACCATATATTTT. This sequence encodes CSVATGSSGNTIYF.

V usage is TRBV6-1 and J usage is TRBJ2-1, with D perhaps matching TRBD2 (5 bases). The CDR3 contains 16 residues. The germline V and J ends were trimmed by 4 bases and 2 bases, with 15 bases remaining between them. Germline V gene data show CDR1 as MNHNS and CDR2 as SASEGT. As DNA, the CDR3 is TGTGCCAGCAGTGGTGAACCGAGCGGAGCCTACAATGAGCAGTTCTTC. Translated, it gives CASSGEPSGAYNEQFF.

The chain joins TRBV30 to TRBJ1-1; D unclear. Deletions cut 0 bases from V and 2 bases from J, with 4 bases between. The CDR3 loop spans 12 amino acids. In germline, CDR1 is GTSNPN, CDR2 SVGIG (reference sequence). CDR3 in DNA: TGTGCCTGGAGTGTTATCAACACTGAAGCTTTCTTT. It is translated as CAWSVINTEAFF.

The CDR3 DNA follows: TGTGCCAGCAGAGACTATTCGAAGTCTGGAAACACCATATATTTT. The encoded protein is CASRDYSKSGNTIYF. The rearrangement joins TRBV2 to TRBJ1-3, with no clear D. Germline assignment: CDR1 SNHLY and CDR2 FYNNEI. V gave up 6 bases and J gave up 1 base, with 13 bases separating them. This CDR3 contains 15 residues.

V and J are TRBV28 and TRBJ2-2; 7 bases are shared with TRBD2. This CDR3 region has 15 residues. Germline CDR1 MDHEN, CDR2 SYDVKM. V shed 2 bases, J shed 6 bases, and the junction held 6 bases outside the gene matches. The CDR3 loop is CASSLEGGPAGELFF. The CDR3 DNA sequence: TGTGCCAGCAGTTTAGAGGGAGGGCCCGCCGGGGAGCTGTTTTTT.

The chain joins TRBV2 to TRBJ2-2, with 9 nucleotides matching TRBD2. After removal of 5 bases from V and 4 bases from J, the junction contained 17 bases not matched to a gene. CDR3 length: 19 residues. The germline gives CDR1 SNHLY, CDR2 FYNNEI. The CDR3 DNA is TGTGCCAGCAGTCCACCCTCGGAGACTAGCGGACCGGTCACCGGGGAGCTGTTTTTT. Encoded protein: CASSPPSETSGPVTGELFF.

This clone came up a few times. The gene calls are TRBV6-1 and TRBJ1-5; weak D call: TRBD1 (5 bases). The CDR3 spans 14 residues. Germline V gene lookup returns CDR1 MNHNS and CDR2 SASEGT. The ends were cut back, 2 bases at V and 5 bases at J, with 10 bases in the middle. The CDR3: CASSEWGGDQPQHF. Written as DNA, the CDR3 is TGTGCCAGCAGTGAATGGGGGGGGGATCAGCCCCAGCATTTT.

V usage is TRBV15 and J usage is TRBJ2-7; tentative D call: TRBD2 (6 bases). The CDR3 runs 14 residues. The germline V gene encodes CDR1 LNHNV and CDR2 YYDKDF (reference sequence). The V and J ends lost 5 bases and 0 bases respectively, with 11 bases between them. CDR3 coding DNA: TGTGCCACCAGCGGGGGGACTTTCTCCTACGAGCAGTACTTC. Amino acids: CATSGGTFSYEQYF.

The chain joins TRBV7-2 to TRBJ2-5, with unresolved D. Trimming left V 5 bases short and J 5 bases short, with 15 bases between. CDR1 is SGHTA, CDR2 FQGNSA, per germline. The CDR3 length is 14 residues. The CDR3 reads CASSLSSLRETQYF. CDR3 sequence (DNA): TGTGCCAGCAGCCTTTCTAGTTTACGGGAGACCCAGTACTTC.

The chain has TRBV30 and TRBJ1-3, with D possibly TRBD1 on 5 matching bases. Trimming cost V 0 bases and J 8 bases, with 11 bases left between them. This CDR3 is built from 13 residues. Germline V gene sequence: CDR1 GTSNPN, CDR2 SVGIG (reference sequence). The CDR3 nucleotides read TGTGCCTGGAGTGTACGTCGCAGGGACACCATATATTTT. Amino acid sequence: CAWSVRRRDTIYF.

The chain employs TRBV6-1 and TRBJ2-7; D is possibly TRBD2 (6 bases). Germline values: CDR1 MNHNS, CDR2 SASEGT. CDR3 length equals 11 residues. The V end lost 2 bases, the J end lost 9 bases, and 8 bases lay between the germline ends. The CDR3 coding sequence is TGTGCCAGCAGTGAATTGGGGGGGCAGTACTTC. This encodes CASSELGGQYF.

This rearrangement joins TRBV4-2 to TRBJ2-1; 8 bases map to TRBD2. Per germline, CDR1 LGHNA and CDR2 YNFKEQ. Trimming removed 0 bases from V and 8 bases from J; junction bases left unmatched: 6. The CDR3 sequence is 15 residues long. The CDR3 sequence: CASSQERTSLDEQFF. The CDR3 nucleotides are TGTGCCAGCAGCCAAGAGCGGACTAGCCTCGATGAGCAGTTCTTC.

The gene calls are TRBV19 and TRBJ2-7; 10 nucleotides line up with TRBD2. With V trimmed by 4 bases and J by 5 bases, 5 bases remained unmatched. Germline V gene sequence: CDR1 LNHDA, CDR2 SQIVND (reference sequence). CDR3 length equals 14 residues. The CDR3 DNA reads as TGTGCCAGTAGTAGAGGACTAGCGGACAACGAGCAGTACTTC. Translation: CASSRGLADNEQYF.

This chain connects TRBV27 to TRBJ2-5; 9 nucleotides align to TRBD1. Germline assignment: CDR1 MNHEY and CDR2 SMNVEV (reference sequence). V was clipped by 5 bases and J by 2 bases; unmatched bases: 3. The CDR3 contains 14 residues. The CDR3 DNA sequence: TGTGCCAGCAGTCACGACAGGGGGCAAGAGACCCAGTACTTC. This sequence encodes CASSHDRGQETQYF.

The chain is built from TRBV5-6 and TRBJ2-5; 10 bases agree with TRBD2. The end of the DNA fits TRBJ2-7 better, so the J call may be wrong. Looked up from germline, CDR1 is SGHDT and CDR2 is YYEEEE. The CDR3 covers 15 residues. The CDR3 coding sequence is TGTGCCAGCAGCATGGGACTAGCGATATCCTACGAGCAGTACTTC. Amino acid sequence: CASSMGLAISYEQYF.

The chain recombines TRBV19 with TRBJ2-3; the D gene is possibly TRBD2 (6 bases). Germline V gene sequence: CDR1 LNHDA, CDR2 SQIVND (reference sequence). The CDR3 covers 12 residues. V was trimmed by 11 bases and J by 5 bases, leaving 14 bases between them. In DNA form, the CDR3 reads TGTGCCGCTGGGGGGAAAAGAGATACGCAGTATTTT. It is translated as CAAGGKRDTQYF.

This clone was observed a single time. This rearrangement joins TRBV6-5 to TRBJ2-1, with TRBD1 identical over 12 bases. This CDR3 is 14 amino acids long. Germline trimming cut 6 bases from V and 6 bases from J; bases unmatched to any gene: 3. CDR1 and CDR2 (germline): MNHEY, SVGAGI. Here the CDR3 reads CASSPGQGANEQFF. CDR3 sequence (DNA): TGTGCCAGCAGCCCGGGACAGGGGGCCAATGAGCAGTTCTTC.

This sequence joins TRBV19 and TRBJ1-1; tentative D call: TRBD1 (5 bases). CDR1 and CDR2 from the germline V gene are LNHDA and SQIVND (reference sequence). The CDR3 runs to 14 residues. The ends were cut back, 6 bases at V and 3 bases at J, with 14 bases in the middle. The CDR3 loop is CASSPRRGYTEAFF. The CDR3 bases are TGTGCCAGTAGCCCGCGGCGGGGGTACACTGAAGCTTTCTTT.

The chain uses TRBV5-4 and TRBJ2-1; D possibly corresponds to TRBD1 (6 bases). V gave up 3 bases and J gave up 0 bases, with 10 bases separating them. CDR3 size: 15 residues. Germline V gene lookup returns CDR1 SGHNT and CDR2 YYREEE (reference sequence). The CDR3 DNA is TGTGCCAGCAGCTGGCAGGGGAGCTCCTACAATGAGCAGTTCTTC. This sequence encodes CASSWQGSSYNEQFF.

CDR3 amino acids: CASSFRTDQRTEAFF. The CDR3 DNA reads as TGTGCCAGCAGCTTTCGTACGGACCAGCGGACTGAAGCTTTCTTT. The chain links TRBV5-8 to TRBJ1-1; D remains unclear. The length of the CDR3 is 15 residues. Trimming stripped 2 bases from V and 5 bases from J, with 16 bases between. The germline V gene encodes CDR1 SGHTS and CDR2 YDEGEE.

V gene TRBV29-1 combines with J gene TRBJ2-5, with TRBD1 matching over 10 bases. Germline lookup yields CDR1 SQVTM and CDR2 ANQGSEA. The junction had 11 bases not matched to a gene; V was cut back by 4 bases and J by 3 bases. This CDR3 has 16 amino acids. This CDR3 reads CSVGGDRGHEEETQYF. In DNA form, the CDR3 reads TGCAGCGTTGGGGGCGACAGGGGGCATGAGGAAGAGACCCAGTACTTC. Full variable domain (remainder filled in from reference TRBV29-1 and TRBJ2-5): SAVISQKPSRDICQRGTSLTIQCQVDSQVTMMFWYRQQPGQSLTLIATANQGSEATYESGFVIDKFPISRPNLTFSTLTVSNMSPEDSSIYLCSVGGDRGHEEETQYFGPGTRLLVL.

This clone showed up just a few times. The sample has other DNA sequences that encode this CDR3 too. The chain combines TRBV5-1 with TRBJ1-1, with 7 positions matching TRBD1. Germline lookup yields CDR1 SGHRS and CDR2 YFSETQ. The ends lost 4 bases at V and 5 bases at J; junction bases unmatched: 2. The length of the CDR3 is 12 residues. CDR3: CASSLQGTEAFF. DNA for the CDR3: TGCGCCAGCAGCCTACAGGGGACTGAAGCTTTCTTT.

The chain links TRBV4-1 to TRBJ1-1, with D unresolved. The V end was cut by 2 bases, the J end by 1 base, with 14 bases between. Looked up from germline, CDR1 is MGHRA and CDR2 is YSYEKL. This CDR3 spans 16 amino acids. DNA of the CDR3: TGCGCCAGCAGCCAACGGGGTGCCGGGCGGAACACTGAAGCTTTCTTT. This codes for CASSQRGAGRNTEAFF.

This clone qualifies as medium-sized (0.01 to 0.1%). CDR3 bases: TGTGCCAGCAGCTCCTTAACTACAGGAGGGTATGGGGCCAACGTCCTGACTTTC. Amino acids: CASSSLTTGGYGANVLTF. The rearrangement uses TRBV7-8 and TRBJ2-6; D may be TRBD2 (6 bases). The CDR3 runs 18 residues. The V gene's germline CDR1 is SGHVS and CDR2 FQNEAQ. The V gene lost 4 bases and the J gene lost 3 bases, with 19 bases spanning the gap.

The rearrangement uses TRBV5-1 and TRBJ2-1; the D is unclear. Germline V CDR1 and CDR2: SGHRS, YFSETQ. V dropped 0 bases and J dropped 6 bases, with 4 bases sitting between them. This CDR3 comprises 12 residues. The CDR3 loop reads CASSLGVNEQFF. The CDR3 DNA is TGCGCCAGCAGCTTGGGCGTCAATGAGCAGTTCTTC. Together with reference TRBV5-1 and TRBJ2-1, the CDR3 gives the full variable domain: KAGVTQTPRYLIKTRGQQVTLSCSPISGHRSVSWYQQTPGQGLQFLFEYFSETQRNKGNFPGRFSGRQFSNSRSEMNVSTLELGDSALYLCASSLGVNEQFFGPGTRLTVL.

This chain connects TRBV19 to TRBJ1-1; D not certain. The ends were cut back, 5 bases at V and 4 bases at J, with 14 bases in the middle. The CDR3 runs to 14 residues. Germline V gives CDR1 LNHDA, CDR2 SQIVND (reference sequence). CDR3: CASSERGGSTEAFF. For the CDR3, the DNA is TGTGCCAGTAGTGAGCGGGGAGGGTCCACTGAAGCTTTCTTT.